This T cell receptor beta chain was found in a study of blood T cell repertoires in COVID-19. The overall study: Collection of acute and convalescent COVID-19 samples took place in the United States, Italy and Spain. Sources were T cells, B-cell-depleted T cells, or PBMCs; the material itself was cDNA or gDNA.

Assay: immunoSEQ multiplex PCR; the TCRdb copy retains only in-frame clones and omits some. The table lists 100,000 to 150,000 clones, 90% of them singletons. Germline CDR1 and CDR2: MRHNA and SNTAGT. J gave up 5 bases and V 6 bases, and 15 bases lay outside the gene matches. The CDR3 runs 17 residues. What was sequenced was peripheral blood. The chain joins TRBV6-4 to TRBJ1-5; the match to TRBD1 covers 8 bases. This TCR came from a man between 45 and 60 years old with active COVID-19. The CDR3 loop reads CASRDLGQAARDQPQHF. In DNA, the CDR3 is TGTGCCAGCAGGGATTTGGGACAGGCCGCGAGGGATCAGCCCCAGCATTTT.